The subject of this entry is one T cell receptor (beta chain). As an off-target read in a library built for alpha chains, this beta chain has a frequency of little significance. The sample belongs to a study of spatial heterogeneity in lung cancer. Study as a whole: The donor population consisted of just over 70 patients with untreated, early-stage non-small cell lung cancer.

V was pared by 0 bases and J by 3 bases, with 11 bases between. CDR1 is MNHNS, CDR2 SASEGT, per germline. This CDR3 region has 15 residues. The time point was: blood at routine non-recurrence follow-up after resection. Researchers sequenced whole RNA taken from tumor, nontumor lung or frozen PBMC without sorting. One entry per CDR3 protein, called by TCRdb with MiXCR from the 5' RACE reads. The data show 2,500 to 3,500 distinct CDR3 sequences, roughly three fifths seen once. The chain joins TRBV6-1 to TRBJ1-2, with no clear D. The material was PBMCs, obtained at follow-up. This sequence originates from a male donor with early-stage non-small cell lung cancer. The CDR3 sequence is CASSEAVEGHYGYTF. DNA of the CDR3: TGTGCCAGCAGTGAAGCTGTGGAGGGTCACTATGGCTACACCTTC.